These 9 T cell receptor beta chains were all obtained from the same sample, sequenced in a study of blood T cell repertoires in COVID-19 (dated by TCRdb to the early 2020s). Library preparation employed the immunoSEQ multiplex PCR assay. TCRdb took this table from immuneACCESS and kept in-frame rearrangements with V and J called. Such tables lack part of the clones; where checked against another copy, unresolved V genes explain under half of the gap, and the rest is unexplained. The sample table holds 200,000 to 250,000 clones, of which 84% were seen once. The ten largest make up 1.8% of the sample. Material for sequencing was PBMCs or T cells enriched from blood (not recorded which). The receptors were gathered from a man aged 55 to 70 who had recovered from COVID-19.

The gene calls are TRBV27 and TRBJ1-5, with a tentative D call TRBD1 (5 bases). Looked up from germline, CDR1 is MNHEY and CDR2 is SMNVEV (reference sequence). The V gene lost 2 bases and the J gene lost 2 bases, with 7 bases spanning the gap. This CDR3 comprises 14 residues. The CDR3 loop is CASSLKGGNQPQHF. The CDR3, as DNA: TGTGCCAGCAGTTTAAAAGGGGGCAATCAGCCCCAGCATTTT.

The chain is built from TRBV7-9 and TRBJ2-6; 8 nucleotides match TRBD1. CDR1 and CDR2 from the germline V gene are SEHNR and FQNEAQ (reference sequence). After removal of 0 bases from V and 3 bases from J, the junction contained 10 bases not matched to a gene. The CDR3 totals 19 residues. The CDR3 region is CASSLAAGGNWHGANVLTF. Here the CDR3 DNA reads TGTGCCAGCAGCTTAGCGGCAGGGGGCAATTGGCATGGGGCCAACGTCCTGACTTTC.

V gene TRBV6-6 combines with J gene TRBJ1-5; 10 bases are a match to TRBD1. Germline V CDR1 and CDR2: MNHNY, SVGAGI (reference sequence). V lost 1 base to trimming and J lost 4 bases; unmatched junction nucleotides: 4. CDR3 size: 16 residues. In DNA form, the CDR3 reads TGTGCCAGCAGTTACTTCCGGGACAGGGGTAATCAGCCCCAGCATTTT. Translating it yields CASSYFRDRGNQPQHF.

There are a few counts of this clone. The chain couples TRBV2 to TRBJ2-1, with 8 bases fitting TRBD2. The germline V gene has CDR1 SNHLY and CDR2 FYNNEI. V shed 7 bases, J shed 4 bases, and the junction held 12 bases outside the gene matches. This CDR3 comprises 16 residues. CDR3: CASMGLSAGGYNEQFF. The CDR3 DNA sequence: TGTGCCAGCATGGGACTTTCGGCGGGGGGTTACAATGAGCAGTTCTTC.

The CDR3 bases are TGTGCCAGCAGCTTAGTGGGGCTCCAAGAGACCCAGTACTTC. Translated, it gives CASSLVGLQETQYF. The rearrangement links TRBV7-9 to TRBJ2-5; D may be TRBD1 (5 bases). Germline V CDR1 and CDR2: SEHNR, FQNEAQ (reference sequence). The V end lost 1 base, the J end lost 1 base, and 7 bases lay between the germline ends. The CDR3 sequence is 14 residues long.

This clone was recorded once. The gene calls are TRBV19 and TRBJ2-5; D call uncertain. The germline V gene encodes CDR1 LNHDA and CDR2 SQIVND (reference sequence). This CDR3 has 13 residues. V was shortened by 5 bases and J by 5 bases, with 12 bases between the two germline ends. The CDR3 sequence is CASSRSRYETQYF. The CDR3 DNA sequence: TGTGCCAGTAGTCGATCTAGGTACGAGACCCAGTACTTC.

The chain combines TRBV18 with TRBJ1-4, with D uncertain. Trimming shortened V by 3 bases and J by 1 base, and 6 bases separated the two germline ends. This CDR3 comprises 14 residues. Germline V gene sequence: CDR1 KGHSH, CDR2 LQKENI. The CDR3 DNA reads as TGTGCCAGCTCACCGGAGATAACTAATGAAAAACTGTTTTTT. Its protein is CASSPEITNEKLFF.

The chain recombines TRBV9 with TRBJ2-2; 8 positions agree with TRBD1. Germline CDR1 reads SGDLS; CDR2 reads YYNGEE. There are 15 residues in the CDR3. V lost 0 bases, J lost 4 bases, and 2 bases stayed unmatched. CDR3 protein: CASSVGDRGTGELFF. In nucleotides, the CDR3 is TGTGCCAGCAGCGTAGGAGACAGGGGCACCGGGGAGCTGTTTTTT.

This clone was seen just once. The chain employs TRBV10-3 and TRBJ1-1; a weak D match, TRBD1 (5 bases). V shed 7 bases and J shed 6 bases, with 18 bases lying between them. The CDR3 extends over 14 amino acids. CDR1 and CDR2 from the germline V gene are ENHRY and SYGVKD. CDR3 loop: CAITAGQIGSEAFF. CDR3 in DNA: TGTGCCATCACTGCGGGGCAAATAGGCTCTGAAGCTTTCTTT.